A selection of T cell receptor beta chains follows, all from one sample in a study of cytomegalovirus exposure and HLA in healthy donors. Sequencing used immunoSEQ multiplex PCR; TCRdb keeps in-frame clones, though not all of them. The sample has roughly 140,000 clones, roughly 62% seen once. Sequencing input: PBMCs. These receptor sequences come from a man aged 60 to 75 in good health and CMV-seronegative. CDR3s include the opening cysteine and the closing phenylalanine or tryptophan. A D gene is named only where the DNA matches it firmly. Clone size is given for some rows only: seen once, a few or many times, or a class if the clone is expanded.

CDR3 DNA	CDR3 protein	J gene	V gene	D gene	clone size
TGCGCCAGCAGCCAAGCTAGCGGGAGGAGCGTTGCCGCCAAAAACATTCAGTACTTC	CASSQASGRSVAAKNIQYF	TRBJ2-4	TRBV4-1	TRBD2	.
TGTGCCAGCAGCTTAGGGCGGGGGACCGGGGAGCTGTTTTTT	CASSLGRGTGELFF	TRBJ2-2	TRBV7-3	TRBD2	.
TGCAGCGTTGAAGAGCTAGCGGGCCGCGGGGAGCTGTTTTTT	CSVEELAGRGELFF	TRBJ2-2	TRBV29-1	TRBD2	.
TGCGCCAGCAGCTTGGAGACAGGGTGGAAGGGCTACACCTTC	CASSLETGWKGYTF	TRBJ1-2	TRBV5-1	TRBD1	.
TGTGCCAGCAGCTTCGATCGGGTTTCTGGAAACACCATATATTTT	CASSFDRVSGNTIYF	TRBJ1-3	TRBV7-9	.	few
TGCAGCGTCGCTGACAGAACTAATTCACCCCTCCACTTT	CSVADRTNSPLHF	TRBJ1-6	TRBV29-1	.	.
TGTGCCCTGTCCCCCGACAGGGGACTTGGCTATGGCTACACCTTC	CALSPDRGLGYGYTF	TRBJ1-2	TRBV10-3	TRBD1	.
TGCGCCAGCAGCCGGGGACTAGCGGGATCTGTCGGCACAGATACGCAGTATTTT	CASSRGLAGSVGTDTQYF	TRBJ2-3	TRBV4-3	TRBD2	.
TGTGCCAGCAGTTCAACAGGGTTTCTAGGGTACTTC	CASSSTGFLGYF	TRBJ2-7	TRBV28	.	.
TGTGCCAGCAGCTTAGCCCTCTCACAGGGAGCGGTAGAGACCCAGTACTTC	CASSLALSQGAVETQYF	TRBJ2-5	TRBV11-1	.	.
TGTGCCAGCAGCGCACGGACTAGCGGATCACAAGAGACCCAGTACTTC	CASSARTSGSQETQYF	TRBJ2-5	TRBV7-2	TRBD2	.
TGTGCCAGCAGCTGGGCGAACACTGAAGCTTTCTTT	CASSWANTEAFF	TRBJ1-1	TRBV11-2	.	once
TGCGCCAGCAGCTTAGGGGCGGGAGCGAAGGACGAGCAGTACTTC	CASSLGAGAKDEQYF	TRBJ2-7	TRBV5-1	TRBD2	.
TGCGCCAGCAGCCCAGGGGTAGCGGGAGGGCCCGAGTTCTACGAGCAGTACTTC	CASSPGVAGGPEFYEQYF	TRBJ2-7	TRBV5-1	TRBD2	.
TGTGCCAGTAGTGACTCGGGAGCCTCCTACAATGAGCAGTTCTTC	CASSDSGASYNEQFF	TRBJ2-1	TRBV19	.	.
TGCGCCAGCAGCTTGGGGCCGGGACAGGCTGAAGCTTTCTTT	CASSLGPGQAEAFF	TRBJ1-1	TRBV5-1	TRBD1	.